These T cell receptor beta chains were read from a single sample in a study of blood T cells in healthy people across ages. MiXCR, run by TCRdb on the 5' RACE reads, gives a single entry per CDR3 protein. Of about 1.6 million distinct CDR3 sequences listed, about 35% are singletons. The specimen was blood. The receptors shown here come from a woman in her twenties or thirties in good health. Each CDR3 is given with its conserved first and last residue. D genes are given only for firm matches. Expanded clones get a size class; other rows say once, few or many, or leave the size out.

J	size	D	V	CDR3	DNA
TRBJ2-5	few	NA	TRBV9	CASSPVGVREETQYF	TGTGCCAGCAGCCCGGTCGGGGTTAGAGAAGAGACCCAGTACTTC
TRBJ2-5	NA	TRBD2	TRBV7-8	CASSPTSGGAGGKETQYF	TGTGCCAGCAGCCCGACTAGCGGGGGGGCCGGGGGGAAAGAGACCCAGTACTTC
TRBJ2-7	few	NA	TRBV5-8	CASSLSRENEQYF	TGTGCCAGCAGCTTAAGCCGGGAGAACGAGCAGTACTTC
TRBJ2-7	NA	NA	TRBV5-1	CASSLDDLSFGEQYF	TGCGCCAGCAGCTTGGATGACCTATCGTTTGGCGAGCAGTACTTC
TRBJ1-5	NA	NA	TRBV20-1	CSASFLGSQPQHF	TGCAGTGCTAGCTTTCTGGGTAGTCAGCCCCAGCATTTT
TRBJ1-4	few	NA	TRBV28	CASLPSATNEKLFF	TGTGCCAGCCTCCCCTCTGCAACTAATGAAAAACTGTTTTTT
TRBJ1-4	few	NA	TRBV6-6	CASSSPRVSNEKLFF	TGTGCCAGCAGTTCCCCCAGGGTTTCGAATGAAAAACTGTTTTTT
TRBJ1-1	NA	NA	TRBV5-6	CASSLFFAEKIAFF	TGTGCCAGCAGCTTGTTTTTTGCGGAGAAGATAGCTTTCTTT
TRBJ2-1	few	NA	TRBV6-6	CASSYSLGSSYNEQFF	TGTGCCAGCAGTTACTCTCTAGGGAGCTCCTACAATGAGCAGTTCTTC
TRBJ2-2	NA	NA	TRBV29-1	CSVACGTENTGELFF	TGCAGCGTTGCTTGCGGGACAGAGAACACCGGGGAGCTGTTTTTT
TRBJ2-3	NA	NA	TRBV15	CATSRGDGSTDTQYF	TGTGCCACCAGCAGAGGGGACGGAAGCACAGATACGCAGTATTTT
TRBJ2-1	few	TRBD2	TRBV7-8	CASSLLGLAGASSYNEQFF	TGTGCCAGCAGCTTACTTGGACTAGCGGGAGCCTCTTCCTACAATGAGCAGTTCTTC
TRBJ2-7	NA	TRBD2	TRBV12-3/TRBV12-4	CASSLGTSGGFEQYF	TGTGCCAGCAGTTTAGGGACTAGCGGGGGGTTCGAGCAGTACTTC
TRBJ2-5	NA	NA	TRBV20-1	CSARYLGSHQETQYF	TGCAGTGCTAGATACCTGGGCTCCCACCAAGAGACCCAGTACTTC
TRBJ1-1	NA	NA	TRBV25-1	CASSDHRGPNTEAFF	TGTGCCAGCAGTGATCACCGGGGTCCGAACACTGAAGCTTTCTTT
TRBJ2-6	NA	NA	TRBV14	CASSQVPANVLTF	TGTGCCAGCAGCCAAGTACCGGCCAACGTCCTGACTTTC
TRBJ1-1	NA	NA	TRBV9	CASSVEGLTEAFF	TGTGCCAGCAGCGTAGAGGGGTTAACTGAAGCTTTCTTT
TRBJ2-3	NA	NA	TRBV5-5	CASSSGLGTVDTQYF	TGTGCCAGCAGCTCAGGCCTAGGCACCGTAGATACGCAGTATTTT
TRBJ2-3	few	TRBD2	TRBV5-1	CASSAGTSGRWTDTQYF	TGCGCCAGCAGCGCTGGGACTAGCGGCCGGTGGACAGATACGCAGTATTTT
TRBJ2-5	NA	NA	TRBV5-1	CASSLTPKDPQYF	TGCGCCAGCAGCTTGACTCCAAAAGACCCCCAGTACTTC
TRBJ1-2	NA	TRBD1	TRBV29-1	CSATGARGYTF	TGCAGCGCCACAGGGGCGCGAGGCTACACCTTC
TRBJ2-3	NA	NA	TRBV7-9	CASSLSRAGDTQYF	TGTGCCAGCAGCTTATCGCGGGCGGGGGATACGCAGTATTTT
TRBJ2-4	NA	NA	TRBV2	CASSGPRGAKNIQYF	TGTGCCAGCAGTGGACCCAGGGGAGCCAAAAACATTCAGTACTTC
TRBJ2-5	NA	NA	TRBV10-1	CAPEDLQETQYF	TGCGCCCCGGAGGACTTACAAGAGACCCAGTACTTC
TRBJ1-4	NA	NA	TRBV3-1	CASSQELNEKLFF	TGTGCCAGCAGCCAGGAACTTAATGAAAAACTGTTTTTT
TRBJ2-1	NA	NA	TRBV3-1	CASSQGRSGQFF	TGTGCCAGCAGCCAAGGTAGAAGTGGGCAGTTCTTC
TRBJ2-4	NA	NA	TRBV20-1	CSADQIYGQYF	TGCAGTGCCGACCAGATTTACGGGCAGTACTTC
TRBJ2-1	many	NA	TRBV5-5	CASSVFGGEQFF	TGTGCCAGCAGCGTTTTCGGGGGAGAGCAGTTCTTC
TRBJ1-2	few	NA	TRBV7-8	CASSLGPFRGDNYGYTF	TGTGCCAGCAGCTTAGGTCCGTTCAGAGGGGATAACTATGGCTACACCTTC